The clone carrying this TCR beta chain has just a few counts. These data are taken from a study of beta chain features in type 1 diabetes. Sorted cells reached over 95% purity in every population. Since all of the isolated RNA was reverse transcribed, expressed TCRB transcripts were what got sequenced. Sequenced by immunoSEQ multiplex PCR; TCRdb stores in-frame clones only, minus some. The data show around 400,000 clones, over 13% seen once. The sample was naive CD4+ T cells from blood. This clonotype originated in a young woman in good health.

The CDR3 sequence is CASSPLAGGPNIEEQFF. CDR3 nucleotides: TGTGCCAGCTCACCACTAGCGGGAGGGCCTAACATCGAAGAGCAGTTCTTC. The V call is TRBV18, the J call TRBJ2-1, with TRBD2 identical over 11 bases. In germline, CDR1 is KGHSH, CDR2 LQKENI. V lost 1 base, J lost 10 bases, and 12 bases stayed unmatched. The CDR3 loop spans 17 amino acids. The full variable domain, with the rest looked up from reference TRBV18 and TRBJ2-1, is NAGVMQNPRHLVRRRGQEARLRCSPMKGHSHVYWYRQLPEEGLKFMVYLQKENIIDESGMPKERFSAEFPKEGPSILRIQQVVRGDSAAYFCASSPLAGGPNIEEQFFGPGTRLTVL.